These 5 T cell receptor beta chains came from one sample sequenced in a study of patients and donors after allogeneic stem cell transplantation. TCRdb reprocessed the RT-PCR reads with MiXCR, giving one entry per CDR3 protein. The table has about 410,000 distinct CDR3 sequences, 16% seen once. What was sequenced was blood, either unsorted or a sorted T cell fraction (not recorded which). All receptors derive from a human donor who was either an allogeneic HSCT recipient or a stem cell or donor lymphocyte infusion donor (not recorded which). It is not recorded whose cells these are; they may come from a transplant donor.

The chain carries TRBV5-1 and TRBJ1-2; 10 nucleotides match TRBD1. There are 14 residues in the CDR3. J lost 8 bases, V lost 0 bases, and 4 bases had no gene match. The germline CDR1 and CDR2 sequences are SGHRS and YFSETQ. Here the CDR3 DNA reads TGCGCCAGCAGCTTGGCCGGGACAGGGGTAGGCTACACCTTC. This encodes CASSLAGTGVGYTF.

This clonotype was observed a few times. The chain combines TRBV7-3 with TRBJ2-3; D remains ambiguous. Germline V gene lookup returns CDR1 SGHTA and CDR2 FQGTGA. V lost 6 bases and J lost 0, with 10 bases in between. The CDR3 contains 14 residues. The CDR3 is CASRQTGSTDTQYF. CDR3 nucleotide sequence: TGTGCCAGCAGGCAGACCGGGAGCACAGATACGCAGTATTTT.

The chain employs TRBV6-1 and TRBJ1-5; 7 positions agree with TRBD1. The germline V gene has CDR1 MNHNS and CDR2 SASEGT. CDR3 length: 18 residues. The V segment lost 5 bases and the J segment 2 bases; nucleotides outside the gene matches: 15. The CDR3 region has the DNA TGTGCCAGCAGTCTTAGACAGGGAGGGGGGAAAGGCAATCAGCCCCAGCATTTT. It specifies CASSLRQGGGKGNQPQHF.

This clonotype was picked up many times. This chain links TRBV4-2 with TRBJ2-2, with 10 bases lining up with TRBD2. Trimming cost V 2 bases and J 3 bases; bases outside gene matches: 6. The CDR3 has 17 residues. The germline V gene has CDR1 LGHNA and CDR2 YNFKEQ. Here the CDR3 reads CASSQPTSGEDTGELFF. The CDR3 DNA sequence: TGTGCCAGCAGCCAACCTACTAGCGGGGAAGACACCGGGGAGCTGTTTTTT.

V usage is TRBV6-5 and J usage is TRBJ2-5; TRBD2 is a possible D gene (6 bases). This CDR3 is 16 amino acids long. Trimming shortened V by 0 bases and J by 3 bases, and 14 bases separated the two germline ends. The germline V gene encodes CDR1 MNHEY and CDR2 SVGAGI. In DNA form, the CDR3 reads TGTGCCAGCAGTTACTCGGGAGGTGGGCTGGAAGAGACCCAGTACTTC. It specifies CASSYSGGGLEETQYF.